Listed here are 28 T cell receptor beta chains from one sample, sequenced in a study of technical replicates of blood from a handful of donors. Clones were read by immunoSEQ multiplex PCR, and TCRdb kept only the in-frame ones, dropping some. The table shows tens of thousands of clones, with 85% to 95% occurring only once. The sample taken for sequencing was T cells isolated from PBMCs. The source of these receptors is a human donor in good health.

This clone was observed a single time. The rearrangement joins TRBV19 to TRBJ2-5, with D tentatively TRBD1 (6 bases). Germline V gene data show CDR1 as LNHDA and CDR2 as SQIVND (reference sequence). Trimming pared 0 bases from V and 9 bases from J, leaving 17 bases between. This CDR3 region has 15 residues. The CDR3 DNA is TGTGCCAGTAGTATAGACCCGGGACATAAGAGACCCCAGTACTTC. It translates to CASSIDPGHKRPQYF.

The CDR3 loop reads CASSDGPIDYEQYF. The DNA for the CDR3 is TGTGCCAGCAGTGACGGTCCGATAGACTACGAGCAGTACTTC. V gene TRBV6-4 combines with J gene TRBJ2-7; no clear D. Looked up from germline, CDR1 is MRHNA and CDR2 is SNTAGT. The V end was cut by 2 bases, the J end by 3 bases, with 11 bases between. The CDR3 spans 14 residues.

This sequence joins TRBV29-1 and TRBJ1-1, with D possibly being TRBD1 (5 bases). Germline CDR1 reads SQVTM; CDR2 reads ANQGSEA. The CDR3 extends over 18 amino acids. Trimming left V 4 bases short and J 2 bases short, with 26 bases between. CDR3 coding DNA: TGCAGCGTTGTAGGGGTAAAGGGGCCACGAACGACCAACACTGAAGCTTTCTTT. This gives the protein CSVVGVKGPRTTNTEAFF.

V and J are TRBV19 and TRBJ1-1, with 7 positions matching TRBD1. Germline lookup yields CDR1 LNHDA and CDR2 SQIVND (reference sequence). Losses at the gene ends were 4 bases for V and 5 bases for J; bases not matched to a gene: 10. The CDR3 runs 15 residues. CDR3 protein: CASSKGEGAWTEAFF. The DNA of the CDR3 is TGTGCCAGTAGTAAAGGAGAGGGGGCTTGGACTGAAGCTTTCTTT. The full variable domain, completed using reference TRBV19 and TRBJ1-1, is DGGITQSPKYLFRKEGQNVTLSCEQNLNHDAMYWYRQDPGQGLRLIYYSQIVNDFQKGDIAEGYSVSREKKESFPLTVTSAQKNPTAFYLCASSKGEGAWTEAFFGQGTRLTVV.

The chain recombines TRBV27 with TRBJ2-5; perhaps TRBD1 as D (5 bases). Trimming took 4 bases from V and 1 from J, leaving 19 bases between them. There are 17 residues in the CDR3. Germline V CDR1 and CDR2: MNHEY, SMNVEV (reference sequence). The CDR3: CASSSLPGLSGQETQYF. CDR3 nucleotide sequence: TGTGCCAGCAGTTCCCTTCCAGGGCTGTCGGGCCAAGAGACCCAGTACTTC.

The chain is built from TRBV27 and TRBJ2-2, with D perhaps matching TRBD1 (6 bases). Germline loops: CDR1 MNHEY, CDR2 SMNVEV (reference sequence). V lost 4 bases and J 6 bases, leaving 15 bases between the germline ends. This CDR3 region has 15 residues. The CDR3 DNA reads TGTGCCAGCAGTTCCACAGGGCCTGGGGCCGGGGAGCTGTTTTTT. Residues: CASSSTGPGAGELFF.

This clone was seen just once. The chain combines TRBV7-9 with TRBJ2-3; TRBD2 aligns across 14 bases. After removal of 4 bases from V and 4 bases from J, the junction contained 13 bases not matched to a gene. There are 19 residues in the CDR3. Germline-derived CDR1 and CDR2 are SEHNR and FQNEAQ (reference sequence). The DNA of the CDR3 is TGTGCCAGCAGCTCAGGGACGGGACTAGCGGGAGAGTGGGCAGATACGCAGTATTTT. This translates into CASSSGTGLAGEWADTQYF.

The rearrangement uses TRBV30 and TRBJ1-4; 9 bases are shared with TRBD1. There are 14 residues in the CDR3. V gave up 5 bases and J gave up 5 bases; unmatched junction bases: 6. CDR1 and CDR2 (germline): GTSNPN, SVGIG (reference sequence). Here the CDR3 reads CAWGQGRFNEKLFF. In nucleotides, the CDR3 is TGTGCCTGGGGACAGGGGCGGTTCAATGAAAAACTGTTTTTT. Drawing the rest from reference TRBV30 and TRBJ1-4, the complete variable domain is SQTIHQWPATLVQPVGSPLSLECTVEGTSNPNLYWYRQAAGRGLQLLFYSVGIGQISSEVPQNLSASRPQDRQFILSSKKLLLSDSGFYLCAWGQGRFNEKLFFGSGTQLSVL.

The chain is built from TRBV7-2 and TRBJ1-2; TRBD1 aligns across 12 bases. Germline CDR1 reads SGHTA; CDR2 reads FQGNSA. V trimming: 0 bases; J trimming: 7 bases; junction bases outside the gene matches: 6. CDR3 length: 16 residues. CDR3 in DNA: TGTGCCAGCAGCTTAGCCCCCGGGACAGGGGGCTCTGGCTACACCTTC. The encoded protein is CASSLAPGTGGSGYTF.

The genes are TRBV9 and TRBJ2-1; 12 bases line up with TRBD2. V shed 1 base, J shed 2 bases, and the junction held 4 bases outside the gene matches. There are 17 residues in the CDR3. CDR1 is SGDLS and CDR2 is YYNGEE in the germline V gene. The DNA for the CDR3 is TGTGCCAGCAGCGTACTGACTAGCGGGAGCCCCTACAATGAGCAGTTCTTC. Translated: CASSVLTSGSPYNEQFF.

This sequence joins TRBV6-5 and TRBJ2-3; the match to TRBD1 covers 10 bases. After removal of 10 bases from V and 3 bases from J, the junction contained 7 bases not matched to a gene. The CDR3 has 14 residues. CDR1 and CDR2 from the germline V gene are MNHEY and SVGAGI. CDR3 sequence: CAIRVGQGTDTQYF. The CDR3 coding sequence is TGTGCCATCCGAGTGGGACAGGGGACAGATACGCAGTATTTT.

The chain uses TRBV5-4 and TRBJ2-5; perhaps TRBD2 as D (6 bases). The CDR3 covers 14 residues. CDR1 and CDR2 (germline): SGHNT, YYREEE (reference sequence). The V gene lost 1 base and the J gene lost 5 bases, with 12 bases spanning the gap. CDR3 in amino acids: CASSLSGVLETQYF. The CDR3 nucleotides read TGTGCCAGCAGCTTGTCGGGAGTCCTTGAGACCCAGTACTTC.

The sample holds one count of this clone. The J gene is TRBJ2-3, the V gene TRBV7-9, with D perhaps TRBD2 (5 bases). This CDR3 is 14 amino acids long. The germline CDR1 and CDR2 sequences are SEHNR and FQNEAQ (reference sequence). Trimming left V 5 bases short and J 2 bases short, with 11 bases between. The CDR3, as DNA: TGTGCCAGCAGCGGGAGACCTTCCACAGATACGCAGTATTTT. Translation: CASSGRPSTDTQYF. Full variable domain (remainder filled in from reference TRBV7-9 and TRBJ2-3): DTGVSQNPRHKITKRGQNVTFRCDPISEHNRLYWYRQTLGQGPEFLTYFQNEAQLEKSRLLSDRFSAERPKGSFSTLEIQRTEQGDSAMYLCASSGRPSTDTQYFGPGTRLTVL.

The rearrangement joins TRBV9 to TRBJ2-7; no clear D gene. This CDR3 spans 13 amino acids. Per germline, CDR1 SGDLS and CDR2 YYNGEE. With 0 bases removed from V and 3 bases from J, the gap between germline ends came to 7 bases. This chain's CDR3 is CASSVGLHYEQYF. As DNA, the CDR3 is TGTGCCAGCAGCGTAGGACTTCACTACGAGCAGTACTTC.

The chain couples TRBV13 to TRBJ1-2; 10 nucleotides line up with TRBD1. V lost 2 bases, J lost 4 bases, and 7 bases stayed unmatched. Germline CDR1 PRHDT, CDR2 FYEKMQ (reference sequence). This CDR3 is 16 amino acids long. CDR3 nucleotide sequence: TGTGCCAGCAGCTTATCAGACAGGGGGCTAGGCTATGGCTACACCTTC. It translates to CASSLSDRGLGYGYTF.

V usage is TRBV5-1 and J usage is TRBJ2-1; perhaps TRBD1 as D (6 bases). Trimming stripped 7 bases from V and 5 bases from J, with 13 bases between. The V gene's germline CDR1 is SGHRS and CDR2 YFSETQ. The CDR3 covers 13 residues. The chain's CDR3 is CASGTRVNNEQFF. The CDR3, as DNA: TGCGCCAGCGGGACAAGGGTTAACAATGAGCAGTTCTTC. Drawing the rest from reference TRBV5-1 and TRBJ2-1, the complete variable domain is KAGVTQTPRYLIKTRGQQVTLSCSPISGHRSVSWYQQTPGQGLQFLFEYFSETQRNKGNFPGRFSGRQFSNSRSEMNVSTLELGDSALYLCASGTRVNNEQFFGPGTRLTVL.

The chain combines TRBV28 with TRBJ2-7, with a possible D match to TRBD1 (5 bases). V lost 6 bases to trimming and J lost 4 bases, with 13 bases between them. Germline-derived CDR1 and CDR2 are MDHEN and SYDVKM. This CDR3 spans 13 amino acids. The CDR3 loop reads CASRQDTLYEQYF. Written as DNA, the CDR3 is TGTGCCAGCAGACAGGACACCCTATACGAGCAGTACTTC.

The V call is TRBV5-6, the J call TRBJ2-5; 12 bases are a match to TRBD2. The CDR3 spans 15 residues. Trimming took 7 bases from V and 5 from J; bases not matched to a gene: 9. The germline gives CDR1 SGHDT, CDR2 YYEEEE. DNA for the CDR3: TGTGCCAGCGCGACTAGCGGGAGTCTTCGGGAGACCCAGTACTTC. The encoded protein is CASATSGSLRETQYF. The entire variable domain, with the rest obtained from reference TRBV5-6 and TRBJ2-5, is as follows: DAGVTQSPTHLIKTRGQQVTLRCSPKSGHDTVSWYQQALGQGPQFIFQYYEEEERQRGNFPDRFSGHQFPNYSSELNVNALLLGDSALYLCASATSGSLRETQYFGPGTRLLVL.

This sequence joins TRBV15 and TRBJ2-2; weak D call: TRBD2 (5 bases). Germline V CDR1 and CDR2: LNHNV, YYDKDF (reference sequence). V was clipped by 0 bases and J by 4 bases, with 9 bases between them. The CDR3 length is 15 residues. As DNA, the CDR3 is TGTGCCACCAGCAGAGATGGTGAGGGCACCGGGGAGCTGTTTTTT. Translation gives CATSRDGEGTGELFF.

This chain joins TRBV30 and TRBJ2-2; D is unresolved. V was clipped by 3 bases and J by 1 base, with 6 bases between them. Germline V lookup: CDR1 GTSNPN, CDR2 SVGIG (reference sequence). This CDR3 has 13 amino acids. The CDR3 spells CAWRSLNTGELFF. CDR3 bases: TGTGCCTGGAGAAGCCTGAACACCGGGGAGCTGTTTTTT.

The chain has TRBV27 and TRBJ2-5, with D maybe TRBD1 (6 bases). The CDR3 has 14 residues. CDR1 is MNHEY and CDR2 is SMNVEV in the germline V gene (reference sequence). V dropped 4 bases and J dropped 7 bases, with 16 bases sitting between them. The CDR3 coding sequence is TGTGCCAGCAGTTCCTACAGGGAAAGGGCGACCCAGTACTTC. It encodes CASSSYRERATQYF.

J is TRBJ1-4 and V is TRBV5-8; D gene ambiguous. The V gene's germline CDR1 is SGHTS and CDR2 YDEGEE. V lost 0 bases and J 0 bases, leaving 6 bases between the germline ends. The CDR3 loop spans 15 amino acids. For the CDR3, the DNA is TGTGCCAGCAGCTTGGACAGTGCAACTAATGAAAAACTGTTTTTT. As protein: CASSLDSATNEKLFF. The full variable domain, completed using reference TRBV5-8 and TRBJ1-4, is EAGVTQSPTHLIKTRGQQATLRCSPISGHTSVYWYQQALGLGLQFLLWYDEGEERNRGNFPPRFSGRQFPNYSSELNVNALELEDSALYLCASSLDSATNEKLFFGSGTQLSVL.

The chain carries TRBV5-1 and TRBJ2-1; 8 bases align to TRBD1. The ends lost 1 base at V and 5 bases at J; junction bases unmatched: 8. This CDR3 comprises 16 residues. Germline CDR1 is SGHRS and CDR2 is YFSETQ. CDR3 region: CASSLLLTGVNNEQFF. The CDR3 DNA is TGCGCCAGCAGCTTGTTGCTGACAGGGGTCAACAATGAGCAGTTCTTC.

This clone was recorded only once. The chain couples TRBV29-1 to TRBJ1-1, with a weak D call TRBD1 (5 bases). This CDR3 region has 13 residues. Germline CDR1 is SQVTM and CDR2 is ANQGSEA. Deletions cut 2 bases from V and 3 bases from J, with 10 bases between. In nucleotides, the CDR3 is TGCAGCGTTGAACAGACAGCTTACACTGAAGCTTTCTTT. This sequence encodes CSVEQTAYTEAFF.

This sequence joins TRBV28 and TRBJ2-4; TRBD2 matches 10 bases. Germline CDR1 and CDR2: MDHEN and SYDVKM. The CDR3 extends over 17 amino acids. The V and J ends lost 5 bases and 2 bases, in that order; junction bases with no gene match: 9. The CDR3 region is CASSNSGRSRSKNIQYF. CDR3 in DNA: TGTGCCAGCAGTAATAGCGGGAGGAGTAGGTCCAAAAACATTCAGTACTTC.

V gene TRBV7-6 combines with J gene TRBJ2-7; 8 bases agree with TRBD2. The CDR3 contains 15 residues. J gave up 3 bases and V 5 bases, and 9 bases lay outside the gene matches. Looked up from germline, CDR1 is SGHVS and CDR2 is FNYEAQ. The CDR3 reads CASSPNSGRIYEQYF. The CDR3 DNA reads as TGTGCCAGCAGCCCCAACAGCGGGAGAATCTACGAGCAGTACTTC.

This clone has only a few counts. The chain employs TRBV27 and TRBJ2-7, with 8 bases aligning to TRBD1. The CDR3 is made up of 15 amino acids. The trim removed 6 bases at V and 0 bases at J, leaving 7 bases unmatched. Per the germline V gene, CDR1 is MNHEY and CDR2 is SMNVEV (reference sequence). The CDR3, as DNA: TGTGCCAGCAGCCCTAGGGACAGGAGCTCCTACGAGCAGTACTTC. It yields the protein CASSPRDRSSYEQYF.

The CDR3 here is CASSLGQGGYEQYF. The CDR3 DNA is TGTGCCAGCAGCTTAGGGCAGGGGGGTTACGAGCAGTACTTC. The chain has TRBV11-2 and TRBJ2-7; D possibly corresponds to TRBD1 (7 bases). There are 14 residues in the CDR3. V shed 1 base and J shed 4 bases, with 11 bases lying between them. The V gene's germline CDR1 is SGHAT and CDR2 FQNNGV.